Each of the 20 T cell receptor beta chains below was sequenced from the same sample in a study of shared clonotypes between healthy human individuals (dated by TCRdb to the early 2020s). Libraries were built with the immunoSEQ multiplex PCR assay. The source is immuneACCESS, and TCRdb retained only in-frame sequences with V and J called. Part of the clones is not carried over; for the studies checked, unresolved V genes explain less than half of this, and the remainder is unexplained. Recorded for this sample are some 490,000 clones; 78% of them occurred a single time. About 12% of the sample is held by the ten biggest clonotypes. Sequenced sample: PBMCs. Receptors were obtained from a middle-aged woman in good health. Some clones in this sample may be carry-over from other donors' samples.

This chain links TRBV6-4 with TRBJ2-3, with TRBD1 identical over 10 bases. Germline CDR1 MRHNA, CDR2 SNTAGT. With V trimmed by 5 bases and J by 1 base, 3 bases remained unmatched. The CDR3 runs 15 residues. The CDR3 DNA reads TGTGCCAGCAGTACCGGGACAGGGGGCACAGATACGCAGTATTTT. Protein: CASSTGTGGTDTQYF.

The chain has TRBV2 and TRBJ2-2; D is undetermined. The CDR3 sequence is 15 residues long. Trimming shortened V by 3 bases and J by 1 base, and 9 bases separated the two germline ends. In germline, CDR1 is SNHLY, CDR2 FYNNEI. CDR3 DNA: TGTGCCAGCAGTGACACCGAGCGGAACACCGGGGAGCTGTTTTTT. Translation: CASSDTERNTGELFF.

The V and J genes are TRBV7-9 and TRBJ2-2; D may be TRBD2 (6 bases). Germline V gene data show CDR1 as SEHNR and CDR2 as FQNEAQ (reference sequence). This CDR3 is 15 amino acids long. Trimming took off 6 bases at V and 1 base at J, with 12 bases between the two ends. CDR3 in amino acids: CASSPGVRNTGELFF. The CDR3 nucleotides are TGTGCCAGCAGTCCGGGAGTCAGGAACACCGGGGAGCTGTTTTTT.

The chain uses TRBV5-5 and TRBJ2-6; 11 bases map to TRBD1. Trimming removed 4 bases from V and 2 bases from J; junction bases left unmatched: 5. The CDR3 loop spans 17 amino acids. Per the germline V gene, CDR1 is SGHKS and CDR2 is YYEKEE (reference sequence). In DNA form, the CDR3 reads TGTGCCAGCAGCCCTGGACAGGGGGCTACTGGGGCCAACGTCCTGACTTTC. Protein: CASSPGQGATGANVLTF.

V and J are TRBV2 and TRBJ1-5; D ambiguous. CDR3 length: 15 residues. The germline V gene encodes CDR1 SNHLY and CDR2 FYNNEI. Deletions cut 7 bases from V and 6 bases from J, with 19 bases between. DNA for the CDR3: TGTGCCAGCATGATTGTTTGGGGAGTGGGTCAGCCCCAGCATTTT. It translates to CASMIVWGVGQPQHF.

This chain links TRBV10-3 with TRBJ2-5, with 7 bases fitting TRBD1. V shed 10 bases and J 2 bases; nucleotides not matched to a gene: 7. Germline V gene sequence: CDR1 ENHRY, CDR2 SYGVKD. This CDR3 is built from 13 residues. Written as DNA, the CDR3 is TGTGCCACCGCCTCGACAGGGCAAGAGACCCAGTACTTC. Translated: CATASTGQETQYF.

The chain uses TRBV5-1 and TRBJ2-5; 8 bases match TRBD2. CDR1 SGHRS and CDR2 YFSETQ come from the germline V gene. The CDR3 totals 15 residues. With 0 bases clipped from V and 2 bases from J, the junction kept 3 bases outside the gene matches. CDR3 protein: CASSLGASGQETQYF. In DNA, the CDR3 is TGCGCCAGCAGCTTGGGGGCTAGCGGGCAAGAGACCCAGTACTTC.

The chain recombines TRBV7-2 with TRBJ1-5; D uncertain. Per germline, CDR1 SGHTA and CDR2 FQGNSA. The CDR3 runs to 12 residues. V lost 2 bases and J 3 bases, leaving 2 bases between the germline ends. The CDR3 loop is CASSLTNQPQHF. The CDR3 region has the DNA TGTGCCAGCAGCTTAACCAATCAGCCCCAGCATTTT.

This clone was counted only a few times. V usage is TRBV27 and J usage is TRBJ2-7, with 7 bases matching TRBD2. V lost 1 base to trimming and J lost 4 bases; unmatched junction nucleotides: 7. The length of the CDR3 is 15 residues. The germline gives CDR1 MNHEY, CDR2 SMNVEV (reference sequence). CDR3 sequence reads: CASSLFAGVGYEQYF. As DNA, the CDR3 is TGTGCCAGCAGTTTATTCGCGGGAGTGGGGTACGAGCAGTACTTC.

The chain uses TRBV19 and TRBJ1-4, with TRBD1 matching 7 bases. The J segment lost 5 bases and the V segment lost 5 bases, leaving 2 bases of the junction unmatched. Per the germline V gene, CDR1 is LNHDA and CDR2 is SQIVND (reference sequence). This CDR3 spans 13 amino acids. In DNA form, the CDR3 reads TGTGCCAGTAGTGAAGGGGGCAATGAAAAACTGTTTTTT. Its protein product is CASSEGGNEKLFF.

On this clone itself: The sample holds other DNA sequences that translate to the same CDR3. V gene TRBV7-3 combines with J gene TRBJ1-1; the D gene is possibly TRBD1 (6 bases). The CDR3 length is 13 residues. The germline CDR1 and CDR2 sequences are SGHTA and FQGTGA. The V end lost 0 bases, the J end lost 6 bases, and 8 bases lay between the germline ends. CDR3 loop: CASSLTEGAEAFF. The DNA of the CDR3 is TGTGCCAGCAGCTTAACCGAGGGGGCTGAAGCTTTCTTT.

The chain carries TRBV6-1 and TRBJ2-1; TRBD2 matches 8 bases. Unmatched junction bases numbered 6, after V lost 6 bases and J lost 5 bases. This CDR3 contains 14 residues. CDR1 MNHNS and CDR2 SASEGT come from the germline V gene. The CDR3 protein is CASRSGSWDNEQFF. In nucleotides, the CDR3 is TGTGCCAGCAGGAGCGGGAGTTGGGACAATGAGCAGTTCTTC.

The V call is TRBV2, the J call TRBJ1-2; tentative D call: TRBD1 (5 bases). There are 13 residues in the CDR3. Germline V gene lookup returns CDR1 SNHLY and CDR2 FYNNEI. Trimming cost V 5 bases and J 7 bases, with 14 bases left between them. CDR3 nucleotide sequence: TGTGCCAGCAGTCCCCAGCCCGGGGCTGGCTACACCTTC. This encodes CASSPQPGAGYTF.

The chain combines TRBV6-5 with TRBJ2-3; TRBD1 agrees at 7 bases. This CDR3 spans 15 amino acids. Trimming removed 6 bases from V and 3 bases from J; junction bases left unmatched: 9. The germline gives CDR1 MNHEY, CDR2 SVGAGI. The CDR3 sequence: CASSRGQTGTDTQYF. The CDR3 DNA is TGTGCCAGCAGCCGGGGACAGACAGGGACAGATACGCAGTATTTT.

This chain joins TRBV6-7 and TRBJ2-7; 11 positions agree with TRBD2. TRBV6-7 falls under the ORF class, with uncertain function. Germline trimming cut 5 bases from V and 3 bases from J; bases unmatched to any gene: 9. There are 16 residues in the CDR3. CDR3 amino acids: CASSASSGRQNYEQYF. As DNA, the CDR3 is TGTGCCAGCAGTGCATCTAGCGGGAGGCAGAACTACGAGCAGTACTTC.

This clone was found many times. This rearrangement joins TRBV7-9 to TRBJ2-7; D unresolved. The CDR3 is made up of 11 amino acids. Germline lookup yields CDR1 SEHNR and CDR2 FQNEAQ (reference sequence). Trimming stripped 5 bases from V and 2 bases from J, with 4 bases between. The CDR3 DNA sequence: TGTGCCAGCAGCAGGACCTACGAGCAGTACTTC. Its protein is CASSRTYEQYF.

The chain employs TRBV4-1 and TRBJ2-5; 11 nucleotides agree with TRBD1. Germline-derived CDR1 and CDR2 are MGHRA and YSYEKL. The V gene end was trimmed by 0 bases and the J gene end by 0 bases; junction bases not matched to a gene: 3. The CDR3 runs to 17 residues. CDR3 nucleotides: TGCGCCAGCAGCCAAGATGGGACAGGGGGTGACCAAGAGACCCAGTACTTC. It yields the protein CASSQDGTGGDQETQYF.

This clone was seen only once. The chain employs TRBV18 and TRBJ1-2, with no clear D. This CDR3 has 18 amino acids. V was clipped by 3 bases and J by 4 bases, with 24 bases between them. The germline V gene has CDR1 KGHSH and CDR2 LQKENI. The CDR3 reads CASSPEVGPHSSGYGYTF. In nucleotides, the CDR3 is TGTGCCAGCTCACCGGAAGTTGGCCCTCACTCCTCGGGCTATGGCTACACCTTC.

The chain recombines TRBV7-6 with TRBJ2-7, with 7 bases identical to TRBD2. The length of the CDR3 is 15 residues. After removal of 5 bases from V and 1 base from J, the junction contained 8 bases not matched to a gene. In germline, CDR1 is SGHVS, CDR2 FNYEAQ. The CDR3, as DNA: TGTGCCAGCAGCGTTACCAGCGGGAATTCCTACGAGCAGTACTTC. Translation: CASSVTSGNSYEQYF.

The chain is built from TRBV18 and TRBJ1-6; the D gene is possibly TRBD1 (5 bases). Trimming stripped 3 bases from V and 0 bases from J, with 9 bases between. The CDR3 has 16 residues. From germline, CDR1 is KGHSH and CDR2 LQKENI. CDR3 DNA sequence: TGTGCCAGCTCACCGACAGCTTTCTCCTATAATTCACCCCTCCACTTT. Translated, it gives CASSPTAFSYNSPLHF. Looking up the rest from reference TRBV18 and TRBJ1-6 gives the full variable domain: NAGVMQNPRHLVRRRGQEARLRCSPMKGHSHVYWYRQLPEEGLKFMVYLQKENIIDESGMPKERFSAEFPKEGPSILRIQQVVRGDSAAYFCASSPTAFSYNSPLHFGNGTRLTVT.